These 24 T cell receptor beta chains originate from one sample sequenced in a study of molecular identifiers for immune sequencing clone quantification. MiXCR, applied by TCRdb to the PCR reads, yields one record per CDR3 protein. The sample has around 480,000 distinct CDR3 sequences, around 25% seen once. Sequenced input: naive CD8+ T cells from blood, with Jurkat cell RNA spiked in. Described subset: FACS-sorted CD8+CD4-CCR7+CD45RA+ naive T cells. Receptors were obtained from a human donor in good health. Some libraries in this study had Jurkat cell RNA spiked in.

This clonotype was detected ten times or more. The chain has TRBV4-3 and TRBJ2-7, with TRBD2 matching 11 bases. The germline V gene has CDR1 LGHNA and CDR2 YSLEER. The CDR3 totals 15 residues. Germline trimming cut 4 bases from V and 2 bases from J; bases unmatched to any gene: 4. CDR3 nucleotides: TGCGCCAGCAGCCCGGGACTAGCGGAAACCTACGAGCAGTACTTC. It codes for CASSPGLAETYEQYF.

This clonotype was seen many times. This chain joins TRBV4-1 and TRBJ2-7, with 7 positions matching TRBD1. V lost 4 bases, J lost 2 bases, and 8 bases stayed unmatched. The CDR3 spans 15 residues. Germline-derived CDR1 and CDR2 are MGHRA and YSYEKL. DNA for the CDR3: TGCGCCAGCAGCCGGGACCCGGGACAGACCTACGAGCAGTACTTC. It yields the protein CASSRDPGQTYEQYF.

In its sample, this clonotype was seen many times. The chain employs TRBV6-5 and TRBJ2-7; D remains ambiguous. V lost 10 bases and J 5 bases, leaving 18 bases between the germline ends. The CDR3 has 13 residues. The germline V gene encodes CDR1 MNHEY and CDR2 SVGAGI. The CDR3 nucleotides read TGTGCCACCTCAAAAACCATCCGGGACGAGCAGTACTTC. Protein sequence: CATSKTIRDEQYF.

The genes are TRBV7-6 and TRBJ2-4, with D unresolved. Deletions cut 2 bases from V and 8 bases from J, with 10 bases between. Germline V lookup: CDR1 SGHVS, CDR2 FNYEAQ. The CDR3 contains 13 residues. The CDR3 sequence is CASSLKRFDIQYF. CDR3 DNA: TGTGCCAGCAGCTTAAAGCGCTTTGACATTCAGTACTTC.

In this sample, this clonotype turned up a few times. The rearrangement links TRBV7-2 to TRBJ2-7; no clear D gene. Looked up from germline, CDR1 is SGHTA and CDR2 is FQGNSA. Trimming cost V 2 bases and J 4 bases, with 12 bases left between them. The CDR3 contains 14 residues. The CDR3 sequence: CASSLIWPPYEQYF. The CDR3 nucleotides are TGTGCCAGCAGCTTAATCTGGCCCCCTTACGAGCAGTACTTC.

This clonotype was found many times. V usage is TRBV4-3 and J usage is TRBJ2-3; D gene unclear. Germline V gene data show CDR1 as LGHNA and CDR2 as YSLEER. Between the trimmed V and J ends, which lost 0 bases and 0 bases, there was a span of 10 bases. The CDR3 loop spans 16 amino acids. The CDR3 sequence: CASSQDRVSSTDTQYF. The CDR3 bases are TGCGCCAGCAGCCAAGACCGCGTCTCTAGCACAGATACGCAGTATTTT.

In its sample, this clonotype was seen a few times. The chain recombines TRBV7-3 with TRBJ1-1; D possibly corresponds to TRBD1 (6 bases). CDR1 is SGHTA and CDR2 is FQGTGA in the germline V gene. The CDR3 runs 12 residues. Trimming took 4 bases from V and 8 from J, leaving 11 bases between them. The CDR3 DNA sequence: TGTGCCAGCAGCTCCCAAGGACAGGAAGCTTTCTTT. Protein product: CASSSQGQEAFF.

This clonotype appeared many times. V gene TRBV7-3 combines with J gene TRBJ2-3, with TRBD2 as a possible D gene (5 bases). The ends were cut back, 1 base at V and 7 bases at J, with 18 bases in the middle. The CDR3 sequence is 16 residues long. Germline V gene data show CDR1 as SGHTA and CDR2 as FQGTGA. CDR3 bases: TGTGCCAGCAGCTTAATTTCGGCTAGCAATGGCCATACGCAGTATTTT. Its protein product is CASSLISASNGHTQYF.

This clonotype has more than one count but fewer than ten. V and J are TRBV2 and TRBJ2-1; 7 bases agree with TRBD1. Germline trimming cut 11 bases from V and 8 bases from J; bases unmatched to any gene: 6. Looked up from germline, CDR1 is SNHLY and CDR2 is FYNNEI. The CDR3 runs 11 residues. CDR3 sequence reads: CAGRGLDEQFF. The CDR3 coding sequence is TGTGCCGGAAGGGGGCTCGATGAGCAGTTCTTC.

This clonotype was counted a single time. This sequence may be a read error, since a much larger clone differs from it by one base. This chain links TRBV30 with TRBJ1-1; no reliable D call. This CDR3 comprises 13 residues. Germline assignment: CDR1 GTSNPN and CDR2 SVGIG (reference sequence). Here the CDR3 reads CAWNWVENTEALF. CDR3 in DNA: TGTGCCTGGAATTGGGTTGAGAACACTGAAGCTCTCTTT.

Many counts were recorded for this clonotype. Written as DNA, the CDR3 is TGTGCCAGCAGCGTAGGCCCTAAAGGGCTGCTAACCTACGAGCAGTACTTC. It translates to CASSVGPKGLLTYEQYF. The chain is built from TRBV9 and TRBJ2-7; D unclear. The CDR3 is 17 residues long. CDR1 is SGDLS and CDR2 is YYNGEE in the germline V gene. V was clipped by 0 bases and J by 2 bases, with 18 bases between them.

This sequence joins TRBV11-2 and TRBJ2-4; perhaps TRBD1 as D (5 bases). V lost 3 bases and J 4 bases, leaving 13 bases between the germline ends. Germline assignment: CDR1 SGHAT and CDR2 FQNNGV. The length of the CDR3 is 15 residues. DNA of the CDR3: TGTGCCAGCAGCTTGGACCCAGGGTCGAAAAACATTCAGTACTTC. Translation: CASSLDPGSKNIQYF.

A word on this clonotype: The junction departs from germline at one end; a sequencing error may be responsible. The chain couples TRBV14 to TRBJ2-2; maybe TRBD2 (5 bases). This CDR3 spans 18 amino acids. The germline CDR1 and CDR2 sequences are SGHDN and FVKESK. CDR3 sequence (DNA): TGTGCCAGCAGCCAAGGTCCCGGGGTTACCTCGGGCACCGGGGAGCAGTTTTTT. Its protein product is CASSQGPGVTSGTGEQFF.

This clonotype was detected only a few times. The chain has TRBV4-1 and TRBJ2-3; no firm D call. V was trimmed by 4 bases and J by 4 bases, leaving 12 bases between them. Germline V gives CDR1 MGHRA, CDR2 YSYEKL. This CDR3 region has 14 residues. CDR3 amino acids: CASSPPNAPDTQYF. As DNA, the CDR3 is TGCGCCAGCAGCCCCCCCAATGCCCCAGATACGCAGTATTTT.

This clonotype was seen only a few times. The chain carries TRBV28 and TRBJ2-5, with TRBD1 identical over 9 bases. This CDR3 contains 15 residues. V trimming: 3 bases; J trimming: 5 bases; junction bases outside the gene matches: 7. CDR1 and CDR2 from the germline V gene are MDHEN and SYDVKM. CDR3 bases: TGTGCCAGCAGTTTGGGGACAGGGCCTTCGGAGACCCAGTACTTC. Protein: CASSLGTGPSETQYF. The variable domain in full, completed from reference TRBV28 and TRBJ2-5, reads DVKVTQSSRYLVKRTGEKVFLECVQDMDHENMFWYRQDPGLGLRLIYFSYDVKMKEKGDIPEGYSVSREKKERFSLILESASTNQTSMYLCASSLGTGPSETQYFGPGTRLLVL.

This chain connects TRBV15 to TRBJ2-5; 14 bases agree with TRBD2. V dropped 0 bases and J dropped 3; count of bases not matched to a gene: 15. Germline assignment: CDR1 LNHNV and CDR2 YYDKDF (reference sequence). The CDR3 covers 21 residues. The CDR3 nucleotides are TGTGCCACCAGCAGAGAATCTCTCCGGGTCGCGGGACTAGCGGGGGAAGAGACCCAGTACTTC. Residues: CATSRESLRVAGLAGEETQYF.

In the case of this clonotype: Given a much more abundant clone one base away, this may be a read error. The chain joins TRBV6-2 or TRBV6-3 to TRBJ2-3; 8 bases align to TRBD1. V dropped 0 bases and J dropped 10; count of bases not matched to a gene: 9. Germline assignment: CDR1 MNHEY and CDR2 SVGEGT. The CDR3 loop spans 15 amino acids. The CDR3 DNA reads TGTGCCAGCAGTTACTCCCCGACAGGGGTGGATGCGCAGTATTTT. Protein sequence: CASSYSPTGVDAQYF.

The rearrangement joins TRBV4-3 to TRBJ2-7, with D perhaps TRBD2 (6 bases). The germline V gene encodes CDR1 LGHNA and CDR2 YSLEER. Trimming took off 1 base at V and 2 bases at J, with 12 bases between the two ends. The CDR3 spans 15 residues. CDR3 in amino acids: CASSQGQPGAYEQYF. The CDR3, as DNA: TGCGCCAGCAGCCAAGGTCAACCGGGGGCCTACGAGCAGTACTTC.

The CDR3 bases are TGTGCCAGCAGTTACTCGGATCAGGTGACAGAGACCCAGTACTTC. Protein: CASSYSDQVTETQYF. V gene TRBV6-5 combines with J gene TRBJ2-5; D unresolved. The CDR3 covers 15 residues. V was cut by 0 bases and J by 4 bases, with 12 bases left in between. Looked up from germline, CDR1 is MNHEY and CDR2 is SVGAGI.

There are many counts of this clonotype. The chain employs TRBV7-6 and TRBJ2-6; no firm D call. The V end lost 4 bases, the J end lost 0 bases, and 10 bases lay between the germline ends. This CDR3 has 16 amino acids. Germline CDR1 SGHVS, CDR2 FNYEAQ. CDR3 sequence (DNA): TGTGCCAGCAGCTCCGGCCTTCTCTCTGGGGCCAACGTCCTGACTTTC. Protein sequence: CASSSGLLSGANVLTF.

CDR3 region: CASSSPTTATREQYF. CDR3 coding DNA: TGTGCCAGCAGTTCACCCACGACAGCTACCCGCGAGCAGTACTTC. V usage is TRBV6-5 and J usage is TRBJ2-7; weak D call: TRBD1 (5 bases). Germline CDR1 is MNHEY and CDR2 is SVGAGI. The CDR3 runs to 15 residues. Deletions cut 4 bases from V and 6 bases from J, with 19 bases between.

Concerning this clonotype itself: This may be a read error: a much more frequent sequence differs by one nucleotide. The chain is built from TRBV4-1 and TRBJ1-2, with D perhaps matching TRBD1 (5 bases). Germline V gene sequence: CDR1 MGHRA, CDR2 YSYEKL. The CDR3 sequence is 16 residues long. This CDR3 is CAISQDAQGGSYGYTF. CDR3 DNA sequence: TGCGCCATCAGCCAAGACGCCCAGGGAGGGTCGTATGGCTACACCTTC.

The J gene is TRBJ1-2, the V gene TRBV4-3, with D possibly matching TRBD1 (5 bases). The CDR3 has 18 amino acids. Germline assignment: CDR1 LGHNA and CDR2 YSLEER. Trimming pared 0 bases from V and 4 bases from J, leaving 21 bases between. The CDR3 sequence is CASSQDQNGPGLSYGYTF. The CDR3 DNA reads as TGCGCCAGCAGCCAAGATCAGAACGGACCGGGACTTAGCTATGGCTACACCTTC.

This clonotype appeared a few times. The V gene is TRBV24-1, the J gene TRBJ2-2; tentative D call: TRBD1 (6 bases). V lost 4 bases to trimming and J lost 6 bases, with 17 bases between them. The V gene's germline CDR1 is KGHDR and CDR2 SFDVKD. The CDR3 runs to 16 residues. The CDR3, as DNA: TGTGCCACCAGTGAAACAGGGAACCAGGATGCCGGGGAGCTGTTTTTT. Translating it yields CATSETGNQDAGELFF.